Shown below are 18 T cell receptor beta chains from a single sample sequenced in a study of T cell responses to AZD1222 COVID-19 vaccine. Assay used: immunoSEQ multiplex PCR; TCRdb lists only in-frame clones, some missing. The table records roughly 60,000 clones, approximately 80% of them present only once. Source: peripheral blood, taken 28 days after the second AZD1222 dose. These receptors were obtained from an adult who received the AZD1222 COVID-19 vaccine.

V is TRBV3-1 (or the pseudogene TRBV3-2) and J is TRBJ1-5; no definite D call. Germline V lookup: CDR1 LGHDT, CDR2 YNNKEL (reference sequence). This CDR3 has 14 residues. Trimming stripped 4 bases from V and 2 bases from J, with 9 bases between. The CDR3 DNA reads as TGTGCCAGCAGCCTTGGGTCAGGCAATCAGCCCCAGCATTTT. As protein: CASSLGSGNQPQHF.

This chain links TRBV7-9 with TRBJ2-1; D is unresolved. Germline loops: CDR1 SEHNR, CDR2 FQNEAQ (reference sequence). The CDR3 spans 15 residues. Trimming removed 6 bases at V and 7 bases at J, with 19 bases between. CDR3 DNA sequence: TGTGCCAGCAGTCCGTCCGACCCGATTCGGAATGAGCAGTTCTTC. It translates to CASSPSDPIRNEQFF. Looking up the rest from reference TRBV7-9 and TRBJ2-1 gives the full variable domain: DTGVSQNPRHKITKRGQNVTFRCDPISEHNRLYWYRQTLGQGPEFLTYFQNEAQLEKSRLLSDRFSAERPKGSFSTLEIQRTEQGDSAMYLCASSPSDPIRNEQFFGPGTRLTVL.

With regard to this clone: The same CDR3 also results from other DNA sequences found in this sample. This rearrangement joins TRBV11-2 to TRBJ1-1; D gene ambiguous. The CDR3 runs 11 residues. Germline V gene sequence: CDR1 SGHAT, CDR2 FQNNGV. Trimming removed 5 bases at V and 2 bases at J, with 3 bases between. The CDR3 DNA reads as TGTGCCAGCAGCCTAAACACTGAAGCTTTCTTT. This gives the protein CASSLNTEAFF.

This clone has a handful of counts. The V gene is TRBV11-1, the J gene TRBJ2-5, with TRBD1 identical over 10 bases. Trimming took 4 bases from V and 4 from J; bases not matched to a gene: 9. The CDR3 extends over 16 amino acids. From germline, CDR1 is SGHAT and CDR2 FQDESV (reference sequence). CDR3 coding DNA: TGTGCCAGCAGCTACCAGTTGACAGGGGGCGCAGAGACCCAGTACTTC. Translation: CASSYQLTGGAETQYF.

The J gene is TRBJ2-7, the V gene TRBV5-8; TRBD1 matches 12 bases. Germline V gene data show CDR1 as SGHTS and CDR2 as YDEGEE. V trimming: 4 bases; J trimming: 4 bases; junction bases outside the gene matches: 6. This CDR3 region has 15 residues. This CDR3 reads CASSGRDRGQYEQYF. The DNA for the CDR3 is TGTGCCAGCAGCGGGCGGGACAGGGGGCAATACGAGCAGTACTTC.

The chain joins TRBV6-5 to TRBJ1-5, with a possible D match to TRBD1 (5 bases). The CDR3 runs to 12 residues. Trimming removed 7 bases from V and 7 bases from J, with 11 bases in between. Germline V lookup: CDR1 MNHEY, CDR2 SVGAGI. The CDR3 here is CASNPKGQPQHF. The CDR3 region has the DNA TGTGCCAGCAACCCCAAGGGGCAGCCCCAGCATTTT.

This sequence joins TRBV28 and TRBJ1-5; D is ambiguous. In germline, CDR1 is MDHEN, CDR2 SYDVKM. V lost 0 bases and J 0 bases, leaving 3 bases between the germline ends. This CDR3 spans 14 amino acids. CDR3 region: CASSLWNSNQPQHF. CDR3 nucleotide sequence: TGTGCCAGCAGTTTATGGAATAGCAATCAGCCCCAGCATTTT.

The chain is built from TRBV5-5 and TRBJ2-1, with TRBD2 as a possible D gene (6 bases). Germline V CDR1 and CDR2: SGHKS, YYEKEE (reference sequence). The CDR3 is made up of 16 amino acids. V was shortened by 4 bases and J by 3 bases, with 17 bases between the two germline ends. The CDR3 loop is CASSPGLAAVYNEQFF. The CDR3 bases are TGTGCCAGCAGCCCTGGCTTAGCGGCGGTCTACAATGAGCAGTTCTTC.

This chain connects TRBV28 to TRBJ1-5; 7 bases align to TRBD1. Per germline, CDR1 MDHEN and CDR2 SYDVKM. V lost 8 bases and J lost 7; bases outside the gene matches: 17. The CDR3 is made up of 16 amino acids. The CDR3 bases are TGTGCCAGCCTAGGAGGGGGCGTCTATGATCGGCAGCCCCAGCATTTT. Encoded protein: CASLGGGVYDRQPQHF.

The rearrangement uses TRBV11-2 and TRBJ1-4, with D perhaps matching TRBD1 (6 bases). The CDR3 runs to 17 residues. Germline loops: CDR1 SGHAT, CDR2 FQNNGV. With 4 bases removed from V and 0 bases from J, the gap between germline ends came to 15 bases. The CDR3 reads CASSSLGQRTTNEKLFF. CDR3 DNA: TGTGCCAGCAGCTCATTAGGACAGCGTACAACTAATGAAAAACTGTTTTTT.

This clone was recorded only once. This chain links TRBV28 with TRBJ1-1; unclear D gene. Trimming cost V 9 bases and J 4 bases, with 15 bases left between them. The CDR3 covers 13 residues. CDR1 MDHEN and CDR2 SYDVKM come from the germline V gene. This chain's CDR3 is CASPSNSFTEAFF. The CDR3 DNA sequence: TGTGCCAGTCCCTCCAACAGTTTCACTGAAGCTTTCTTT.

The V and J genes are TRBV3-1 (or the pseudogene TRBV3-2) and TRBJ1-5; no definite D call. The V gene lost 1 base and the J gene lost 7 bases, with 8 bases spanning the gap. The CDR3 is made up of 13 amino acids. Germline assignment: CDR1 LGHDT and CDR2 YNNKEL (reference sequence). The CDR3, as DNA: TGTGCCAGCAGCCAAGGGAGGGTCCAGCCCCAGCATTTT. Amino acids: CASSQGRVQPQHF.

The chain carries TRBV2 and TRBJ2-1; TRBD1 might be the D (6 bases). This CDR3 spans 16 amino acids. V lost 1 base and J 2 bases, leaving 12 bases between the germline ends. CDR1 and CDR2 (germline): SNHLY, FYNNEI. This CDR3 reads CASSEGRGITYNEQFF. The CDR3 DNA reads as TGTGCCAGCAGTGAAGGCAGGGGAATCACCTACAATGAGCAGTTCTTC.

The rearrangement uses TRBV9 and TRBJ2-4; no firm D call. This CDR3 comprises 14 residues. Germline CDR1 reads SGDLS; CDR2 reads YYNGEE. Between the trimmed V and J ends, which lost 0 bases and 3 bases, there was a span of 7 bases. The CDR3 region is CASSVGTNKNIQYF. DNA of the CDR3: TGTGCCAGCAGCGTAGGGACCAACAAAAACATTCAGTACTTC.

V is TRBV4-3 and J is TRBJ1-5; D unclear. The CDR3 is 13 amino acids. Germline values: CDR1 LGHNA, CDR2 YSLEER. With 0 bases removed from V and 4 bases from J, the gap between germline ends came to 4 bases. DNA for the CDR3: TGCGCCAGCAGCCAAGACCAGAATCAGCCCCAGCATTTT. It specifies CASSQDQNQPQHF.

The CDR3, as DNA: TGTGCCAGCAGCTTAGATGGCCTTGGGGGCTACACCTTC. Translating gives CASSLDGLGGYTF. The chain uses TRBV7-2 and TRBJ1-2; no definite D call. Germline values: CDR1 SGHTA, CDR2 FQGNSA. The CDR3 contains 13 residues. The germline V and J ends were trimmed by 1 base and 8 bases, with 11 bases remaining between them.

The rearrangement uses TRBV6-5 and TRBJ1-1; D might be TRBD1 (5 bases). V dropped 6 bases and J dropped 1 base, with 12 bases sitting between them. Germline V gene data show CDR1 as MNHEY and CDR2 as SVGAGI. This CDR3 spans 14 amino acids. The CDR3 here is CASSPEGENTEAFF. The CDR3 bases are TGTGCCAGCAGCCCCGAAGGGGAGAACACTGAAGCTTTCTTT.

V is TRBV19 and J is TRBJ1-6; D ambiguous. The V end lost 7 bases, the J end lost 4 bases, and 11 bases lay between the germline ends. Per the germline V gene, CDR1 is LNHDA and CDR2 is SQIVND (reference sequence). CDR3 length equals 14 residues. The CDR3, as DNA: TGTGCCAGTATGTCGGCGGAATATAATTCACCCCTCCACTTT. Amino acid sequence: CASMSAEYNSPLHF.